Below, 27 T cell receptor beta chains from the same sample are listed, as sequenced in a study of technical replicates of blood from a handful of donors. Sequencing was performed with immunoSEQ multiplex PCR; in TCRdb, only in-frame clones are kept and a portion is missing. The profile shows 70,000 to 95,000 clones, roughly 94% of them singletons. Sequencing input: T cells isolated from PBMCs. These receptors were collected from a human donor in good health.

As DNA, the CDR3 is TGCGCCAGCAGCTTGGGTGGACAGATCTATGGCTACACCTTC. It yields the protein CASSLGGQIYGYTF. The chain employs TRBV5-1 and TRBJ1-2; possible D gene TRBD1, 6 bases. Per the germline V gene, CDR1 is SGHRS and CDR2 is YFSETQ. The CDR3 covers 14 residues. The germline V and J ends were trimmed by 0 bases and 4 bases, with 10 bases remaining between them.

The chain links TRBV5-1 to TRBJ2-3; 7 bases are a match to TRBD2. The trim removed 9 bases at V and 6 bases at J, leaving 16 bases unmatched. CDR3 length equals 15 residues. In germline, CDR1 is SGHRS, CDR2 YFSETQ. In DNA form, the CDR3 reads TGCGCCACCACAGAGTCTAGCGGACCCCCGGATACGCAGTATTTT. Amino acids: CATTESSGPPDTQYF.

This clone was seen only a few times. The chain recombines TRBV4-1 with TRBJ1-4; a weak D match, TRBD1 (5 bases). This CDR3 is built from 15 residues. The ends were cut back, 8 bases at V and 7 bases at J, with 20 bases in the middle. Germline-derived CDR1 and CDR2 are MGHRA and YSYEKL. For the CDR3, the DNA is TGCGCCAGCGGCTACCCAGGGAGGGGATCTGAAAAACTGTTTTTT. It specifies CASGYPGRGSEKLFF.

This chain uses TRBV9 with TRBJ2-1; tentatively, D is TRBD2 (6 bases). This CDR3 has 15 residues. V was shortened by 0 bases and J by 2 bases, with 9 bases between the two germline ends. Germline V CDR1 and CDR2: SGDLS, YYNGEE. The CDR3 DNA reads TGTGCCAGCAGCGTAGAGGAGGGGACCTACAATGAGCAGTTCTTC. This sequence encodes CASSVEEGTYNEQFF.

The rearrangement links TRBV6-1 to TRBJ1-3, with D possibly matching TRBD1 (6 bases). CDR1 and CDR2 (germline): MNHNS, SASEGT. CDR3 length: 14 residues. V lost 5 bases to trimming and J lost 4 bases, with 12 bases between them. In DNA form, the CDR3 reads TGTGCCAGCAGTCACGGGACACCCGGAAACACCATATATTTT. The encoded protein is CASSHGTPGNTIYF.

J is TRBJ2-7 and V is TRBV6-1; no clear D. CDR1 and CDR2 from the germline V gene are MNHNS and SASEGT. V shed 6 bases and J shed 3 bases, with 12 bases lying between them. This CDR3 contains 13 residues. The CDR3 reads CASRTDTVYEQYF. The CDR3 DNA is TGTGCCAGCAGGACCGACACAGTCTACGAGCAGTACTTC.

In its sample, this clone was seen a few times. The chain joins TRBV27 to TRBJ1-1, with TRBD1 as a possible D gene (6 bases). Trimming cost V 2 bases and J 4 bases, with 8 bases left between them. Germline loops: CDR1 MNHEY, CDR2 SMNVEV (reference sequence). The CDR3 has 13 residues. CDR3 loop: CASSLAGVTEAFF. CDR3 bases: TGTGCCAGCAGTTTAGCAGGGGTCACTGAAGCTTTCTTT.

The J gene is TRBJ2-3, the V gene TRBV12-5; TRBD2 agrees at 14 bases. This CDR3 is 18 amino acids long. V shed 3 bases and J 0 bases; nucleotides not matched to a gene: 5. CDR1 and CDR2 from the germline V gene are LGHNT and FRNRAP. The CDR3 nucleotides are TGTGCTAGTGGTTTAAGACTAGCGGGGGGGTCTAGCACAGATACGCAGTATTTT. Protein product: CASGLRLAGGSSTDTQYF.

The CDR3 nucleotides are TGCGCCTCAGGGCTAGCGGGAGTGAAGAATGAGCAGTTCTTC. It codes for CASGLAGVKNEQFF. This chain uses TRBV5-1 with TRBJ2-1; 10 bases are a match to TRBD2. Germline CDR1 reads SGHRS; CDR2 reads YFSETQ. CDR3 length equals 14 residues. V gave up 10 bases and J gave up 7 bases; unmatched junction bases: 11. Filled out from reference TRBV5-1 and TRBJ2-1, the complete variable domain reads KAGVTQTPRYLIKTRGQQVTLSCSPISGHRSVSWYQQTPGQGLQFLFEYFSETQRNKGNFPGRFSGRQFSNSRSEMNVSTLELGDSALYLCASGLAGVKNEQFFGPGTRLTVL.

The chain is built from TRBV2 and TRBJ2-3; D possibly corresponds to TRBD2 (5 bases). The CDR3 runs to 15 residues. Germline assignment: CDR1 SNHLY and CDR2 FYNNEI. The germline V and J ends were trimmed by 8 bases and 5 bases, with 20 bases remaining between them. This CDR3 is CASCPTTSLRDTQYF. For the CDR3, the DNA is TGTGCCAGCTGCCCGACTACCTCCTTGAGAGATACGCAGTATTTT.

The CDR3 loop reads CASSSGLAGEEEQYF. In DNA form, the CDR3 reads TGCGCCAGCAGCTCCGGACTAGCGGGAGAGGAAGAGCAGTACTTC. This rearrangement joins TRBV5-1 to TRBJ2-7; 13 bases align to TRBD2. The ends lost 3 bases at V and 7 bases at J; junction bases unmatched: 7. Germline lookup yields CDR1 SGHRS and CDR2 YFSETQ. The CDR3 has 15 amino acids.

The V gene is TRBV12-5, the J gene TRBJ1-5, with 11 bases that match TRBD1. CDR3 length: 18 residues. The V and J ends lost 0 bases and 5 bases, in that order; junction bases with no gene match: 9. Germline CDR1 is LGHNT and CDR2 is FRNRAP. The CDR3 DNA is TGTGCTAGTGGTTTGGTCAGGAACGTGGGACAGGGGGATCAGCCCCAGCATTTT. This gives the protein CASGLVRNVGQGDQPQHF.

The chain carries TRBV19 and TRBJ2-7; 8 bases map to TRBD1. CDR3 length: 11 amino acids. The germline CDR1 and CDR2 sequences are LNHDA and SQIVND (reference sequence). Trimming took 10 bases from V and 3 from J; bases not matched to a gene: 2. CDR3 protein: CATGQGYEQYF. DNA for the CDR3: TGTGCCACCGGACAGGGCTACGAGCAGTACTTC.

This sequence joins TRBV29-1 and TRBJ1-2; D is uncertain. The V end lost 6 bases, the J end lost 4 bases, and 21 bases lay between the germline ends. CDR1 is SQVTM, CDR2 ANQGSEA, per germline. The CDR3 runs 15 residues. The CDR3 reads CSVAHPVAGTYGYTF. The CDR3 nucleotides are TGCAGCGTAGCCCATCCCGTAGCTGGAACCTATGGCTACACCTTC.

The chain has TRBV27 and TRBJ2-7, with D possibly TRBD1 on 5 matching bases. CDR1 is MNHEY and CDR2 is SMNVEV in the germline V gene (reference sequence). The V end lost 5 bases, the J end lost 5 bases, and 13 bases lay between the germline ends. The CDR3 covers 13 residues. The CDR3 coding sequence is TGTGCCAGCAGTGACAGTGGCATCCACGAGCAGTACTTC. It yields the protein CASSDSGIHEQYF.

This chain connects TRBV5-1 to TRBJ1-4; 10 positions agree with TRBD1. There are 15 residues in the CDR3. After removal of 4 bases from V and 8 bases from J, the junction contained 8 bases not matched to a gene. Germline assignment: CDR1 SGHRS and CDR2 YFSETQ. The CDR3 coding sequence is TGCGCCAGCAGCCGGCCGGGACAGGGGAACGAAAAACTGTTTTTT. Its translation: CASSRPGQGNEKLFF. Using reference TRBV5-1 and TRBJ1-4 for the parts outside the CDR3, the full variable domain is KAGVTQTPRYLIKTRGQQVTLSCSPISGHRSVSWYQQTPGQGLQFLFEYFSETQRNKGNFPGRFSGRQFSNSRSEMNVSTLELGDSALYLCASSRPGQGNEKLFFGSGTQLSVL.

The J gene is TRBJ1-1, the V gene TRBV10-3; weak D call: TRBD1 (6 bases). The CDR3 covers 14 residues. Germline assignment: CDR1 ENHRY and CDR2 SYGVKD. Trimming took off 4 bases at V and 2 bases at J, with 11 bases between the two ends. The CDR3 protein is CAISAAGTNTEAFF. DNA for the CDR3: TGTGCCATCAGTGCGGCAGGGACAAACACTGAAGCTTTCTTT.

CDR3 protein: CASSPWTKDNEQFF. The CDR3 nucleotides read TGTGCCAGTAGTCCCTGGACAAAAGACAATGAGCAGTTCTTC. The chain couples TRBV19 to TRBJ2-1; maybe TRBD1 (5 bases). The CDR3 spans 14 residues. In germline, CDR1 is LNHDA, CDR2 SQIVND (reference sequence). Trimming took off 5 bases at V and 5 bases at J, with 13 bases between the two ends. The full variable domain, its missing parts supplied by reference TRBV19 and TRBJ2-1, is DGGITQSPKYLFRKEGQNVTLSCEQNLNHDAMYWYRQDPGQGLRLIYYSQIVNDFQKGDIAEGYSVSREKKESFPLTVTSAQKNPTAFYLCASSPWTKDNEQFFGPGTRLTVL.

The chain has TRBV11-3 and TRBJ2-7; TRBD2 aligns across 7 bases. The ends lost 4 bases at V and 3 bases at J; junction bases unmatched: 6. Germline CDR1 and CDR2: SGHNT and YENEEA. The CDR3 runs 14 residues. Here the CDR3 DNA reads TGTGCCAGCAGCTCCCGCGGGGGAGACTACGAGCAGTACTTC. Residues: CASSSRGGDYEQYF.

CDR3 coding DNA: TGTGCCAGCAGCTCCGGACAGGGGCAATTGAACACTGAAGCTTTCTTT. This sequence encodes CASSSGQGQLNTEAFF. The J gene is TRBJ1-1, the V gene TRBV7-2; TRBD1 matches at 9 bases. This CDR3 contains 16 residues. Germline trimming cut 4 bases from V and 0 bases from J; bases unmatched to any gene: 6. Germline V lookup: CDR1 SGHTA, CDR2 FQGNSA.

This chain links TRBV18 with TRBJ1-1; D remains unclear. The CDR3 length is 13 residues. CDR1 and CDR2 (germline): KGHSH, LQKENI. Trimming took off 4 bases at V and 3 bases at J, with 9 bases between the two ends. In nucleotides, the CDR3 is TGTGCCAGCTCACGGGCCGCAGACACTGAAGCTTTCTTT. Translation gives CASSRAADTEAFF.

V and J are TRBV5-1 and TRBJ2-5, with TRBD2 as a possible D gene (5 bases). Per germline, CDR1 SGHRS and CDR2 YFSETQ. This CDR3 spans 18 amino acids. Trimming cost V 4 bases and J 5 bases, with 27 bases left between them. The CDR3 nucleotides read TGCGCCAGCAGCCCCACGCTCAAGGTAGCGTCTCCGTTGGAGACCCAGTACTTC. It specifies CASSPTLKVASPLETQYF.

CDR3 sequence (DNA): TGCGCCAGCAGCTTGGAATACCAGGGTGGAGCCTACGAGCAGTACTTC. Its protein product is CASSLEYQGGAYEQYF. The chain carries TRBV5-1 and TRBJ2-7; D may be TRBD1 (5 bases). The germline gives CDR1 SGHRS, CDR2 YFSETQ. V gave up 0 bases and J gave up 2 bases, with 15 bases separating them. CDR3 length equals 16 residues.

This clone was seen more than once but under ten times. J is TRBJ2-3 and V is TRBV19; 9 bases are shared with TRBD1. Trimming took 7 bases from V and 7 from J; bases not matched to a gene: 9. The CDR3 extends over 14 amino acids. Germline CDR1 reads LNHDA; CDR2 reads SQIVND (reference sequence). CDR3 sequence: CASTPGQGSYTQYF. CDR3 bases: TGTGCCAGTACCCCGGGACAGGGTTCCTATACGCAGTATTTT.

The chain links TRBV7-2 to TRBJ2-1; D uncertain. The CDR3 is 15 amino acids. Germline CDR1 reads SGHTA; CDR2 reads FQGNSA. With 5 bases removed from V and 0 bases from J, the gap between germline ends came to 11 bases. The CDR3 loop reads CASSPALSSYNEQFF. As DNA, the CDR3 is TGTGCCAGCAGCCCTGCATTGAGCTCCTACAATGAGCAGTTCTTC.

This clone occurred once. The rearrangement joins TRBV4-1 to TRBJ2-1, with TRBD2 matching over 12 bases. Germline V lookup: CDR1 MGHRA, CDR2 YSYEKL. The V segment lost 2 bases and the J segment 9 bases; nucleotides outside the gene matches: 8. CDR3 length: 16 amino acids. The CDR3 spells CASSQLLAGGPSEQFF. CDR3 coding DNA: TGCGCCAGCAGCCAACTGCTAGCGGGAGGGCCCTCTGAGCAGTTCTTC.

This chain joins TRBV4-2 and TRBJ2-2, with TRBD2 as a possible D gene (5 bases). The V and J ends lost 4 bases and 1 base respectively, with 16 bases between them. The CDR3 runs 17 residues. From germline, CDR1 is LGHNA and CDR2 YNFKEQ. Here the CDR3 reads CASSPQGKGENTGELFF. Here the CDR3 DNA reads TGTGCCAGCAGCCCTCAAGGTAAGGGAGAGAACACCGGGGAGCTGTTTTTT.